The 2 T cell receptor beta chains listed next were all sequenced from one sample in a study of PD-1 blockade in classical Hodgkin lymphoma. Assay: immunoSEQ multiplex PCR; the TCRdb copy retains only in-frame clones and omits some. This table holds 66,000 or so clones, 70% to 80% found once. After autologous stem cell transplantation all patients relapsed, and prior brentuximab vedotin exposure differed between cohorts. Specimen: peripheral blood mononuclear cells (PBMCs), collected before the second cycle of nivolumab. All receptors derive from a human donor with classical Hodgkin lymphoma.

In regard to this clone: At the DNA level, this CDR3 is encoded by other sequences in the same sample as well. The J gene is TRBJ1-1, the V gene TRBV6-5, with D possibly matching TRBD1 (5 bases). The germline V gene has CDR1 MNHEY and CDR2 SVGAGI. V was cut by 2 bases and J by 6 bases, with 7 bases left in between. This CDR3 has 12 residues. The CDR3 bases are TGTGCCAGCAGTTACCGGGGGGCTGAAGCTTTCTTT. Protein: CASSYRGAEAFF.

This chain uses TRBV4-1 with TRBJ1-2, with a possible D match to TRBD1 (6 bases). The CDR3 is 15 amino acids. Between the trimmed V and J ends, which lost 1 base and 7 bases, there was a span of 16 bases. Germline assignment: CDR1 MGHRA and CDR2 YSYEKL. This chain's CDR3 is CASSQVVTGKAGYTF. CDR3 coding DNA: TGCGCCAGCAGCCAAGTCGTGACAGGAAAGGCTGGCTACACCTTC.